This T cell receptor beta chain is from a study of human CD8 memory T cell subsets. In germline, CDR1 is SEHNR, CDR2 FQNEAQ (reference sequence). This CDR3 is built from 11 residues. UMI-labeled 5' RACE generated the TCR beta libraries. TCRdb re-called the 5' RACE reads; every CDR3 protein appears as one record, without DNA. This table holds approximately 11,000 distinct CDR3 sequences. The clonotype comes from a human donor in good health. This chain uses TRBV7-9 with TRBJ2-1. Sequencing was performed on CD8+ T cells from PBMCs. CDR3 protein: CASSLMPEQFF.